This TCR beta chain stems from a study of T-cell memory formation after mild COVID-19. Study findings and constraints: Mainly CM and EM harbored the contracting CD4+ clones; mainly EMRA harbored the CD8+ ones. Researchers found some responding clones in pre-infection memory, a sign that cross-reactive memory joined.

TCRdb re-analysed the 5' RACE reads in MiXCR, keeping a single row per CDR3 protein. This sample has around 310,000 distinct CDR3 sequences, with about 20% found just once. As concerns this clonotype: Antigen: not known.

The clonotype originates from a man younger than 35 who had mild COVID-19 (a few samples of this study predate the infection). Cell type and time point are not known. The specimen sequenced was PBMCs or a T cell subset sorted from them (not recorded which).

The CDR3 reads CASSLNRGVYTQYF. CDR3 coding DNA: TGTGCCAGCAGCTTAAACAGGGGGGTCTACACCCAGTACTTC. V and J are TRBV7-2 and TRBJ2-5; 8 nucleotides align to TRBD1. CDR1 and CDR2 from the germline V gene are SGHTA and FQGNSA. The CDR3 has 14 residues. The V segment lost 2 bases and the J segment 8 bases; nucleotides outside the gene matches: 7. Full variable domain (outside the CDR3, taken from reference TRBV7-2 and TRBJ2-5): GAGVSQSPSNKVTEKGKDVELRCDPISGHTALYWYRQSLGQGLEFLIYFQGNSAPDKSGLPSDRFSAERTGGSVSTLTIQRTQQEDSAVYLCASSLNRGVYTQYFGPGTRLLVL.